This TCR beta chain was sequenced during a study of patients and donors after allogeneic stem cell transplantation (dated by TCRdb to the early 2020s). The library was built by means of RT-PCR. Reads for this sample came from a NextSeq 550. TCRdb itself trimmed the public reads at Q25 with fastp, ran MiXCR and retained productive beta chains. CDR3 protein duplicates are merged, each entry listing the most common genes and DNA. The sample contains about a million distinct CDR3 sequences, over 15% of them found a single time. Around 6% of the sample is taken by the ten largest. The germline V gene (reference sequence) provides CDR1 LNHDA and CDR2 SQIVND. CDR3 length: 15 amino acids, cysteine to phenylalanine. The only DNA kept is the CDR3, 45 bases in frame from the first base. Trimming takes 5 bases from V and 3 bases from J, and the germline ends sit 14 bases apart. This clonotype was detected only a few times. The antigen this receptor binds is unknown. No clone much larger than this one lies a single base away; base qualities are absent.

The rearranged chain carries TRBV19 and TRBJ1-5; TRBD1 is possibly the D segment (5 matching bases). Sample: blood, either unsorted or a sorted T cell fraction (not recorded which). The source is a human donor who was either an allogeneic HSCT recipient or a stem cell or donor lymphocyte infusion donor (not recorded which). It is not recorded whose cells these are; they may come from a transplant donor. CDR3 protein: CASSLAGLNNQPQHF. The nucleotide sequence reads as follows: TGTGCCAGTAGTCTTGCAGGGTTGAACAATCAGCCCCAGCATTTT.